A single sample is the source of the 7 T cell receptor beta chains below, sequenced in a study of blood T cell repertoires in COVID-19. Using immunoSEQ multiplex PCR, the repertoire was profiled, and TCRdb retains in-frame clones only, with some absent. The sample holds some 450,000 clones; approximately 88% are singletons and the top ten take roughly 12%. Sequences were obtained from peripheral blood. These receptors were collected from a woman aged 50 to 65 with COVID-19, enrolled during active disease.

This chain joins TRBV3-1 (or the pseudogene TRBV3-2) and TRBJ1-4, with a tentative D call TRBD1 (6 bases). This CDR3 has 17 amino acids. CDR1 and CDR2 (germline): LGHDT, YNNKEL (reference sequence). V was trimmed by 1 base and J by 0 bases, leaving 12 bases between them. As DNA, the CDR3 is TGTGCCAGCAGCCAAGGGCTACAGGGTGCAACTAATGAAAAACTGTTTTTT. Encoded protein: CASSQGLQGATNEKLFF.

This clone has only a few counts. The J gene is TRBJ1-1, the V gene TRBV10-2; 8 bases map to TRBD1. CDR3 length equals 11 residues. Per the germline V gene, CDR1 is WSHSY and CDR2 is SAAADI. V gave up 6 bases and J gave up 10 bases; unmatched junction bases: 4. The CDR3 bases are TGCGCCAGCAGCCCTGGACAGGGAGCTTTCTTT. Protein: CASSPGQGAFF.

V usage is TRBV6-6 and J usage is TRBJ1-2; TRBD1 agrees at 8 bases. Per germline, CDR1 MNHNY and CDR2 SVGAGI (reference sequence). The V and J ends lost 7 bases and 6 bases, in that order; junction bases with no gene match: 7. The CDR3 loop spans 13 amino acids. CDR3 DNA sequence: TGTGCCAGCACCTTGGACAGGGCGGATGGCTACACCTTC. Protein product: CASTLDRADGYTF.

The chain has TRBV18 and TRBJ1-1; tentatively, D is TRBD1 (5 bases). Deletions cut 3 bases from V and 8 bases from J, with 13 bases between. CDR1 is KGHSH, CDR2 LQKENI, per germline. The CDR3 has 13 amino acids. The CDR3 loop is CASSPGPDREAFF. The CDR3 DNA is TGTGCCAGCTCACCGGGTCCCGACAGAGAAGCTTTCTTT.

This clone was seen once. CDR3 residues: CASSELYDGSSPLHF. CDR3 DNA: TGTGCCAGCAGTGAATTGTACGACGGGTCTTCACCCCTCCACTTT. This chain uses TRBV2 with TRBJ1-6, with unresolved D. This CDR3 comprises 15 residues. V was cut by 2 bases and J by 9 bases, with 14 bases left in between. Germline V gene sequence: CDR1 SNHLY, CDR2 FYNNEI.

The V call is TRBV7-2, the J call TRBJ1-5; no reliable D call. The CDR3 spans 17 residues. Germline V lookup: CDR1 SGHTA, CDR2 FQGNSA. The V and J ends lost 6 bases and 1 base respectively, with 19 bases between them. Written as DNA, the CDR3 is TGTGCCAGCAGTCATACCGGGATTCCGAGGAGCAATCAGCCCCAGCATTTT. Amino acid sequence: CASSHTGIPRSNQPQHF.

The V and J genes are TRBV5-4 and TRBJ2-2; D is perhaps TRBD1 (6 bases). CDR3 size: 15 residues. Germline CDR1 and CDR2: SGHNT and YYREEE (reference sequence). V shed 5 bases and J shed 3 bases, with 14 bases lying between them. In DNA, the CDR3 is TGTGCCAGCAGTCCAAAAAGGGGGTACACCGGGGAGCTGTTTTTT. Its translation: CASSPKRGYTGELFF.